The rows below give T cell receptor beta chains drawn from one sample of a study of T cells in Graves' hyperthyroidism and ophthalmopathy. Via MiXCR, TCRdb re-called the multiplex PCR reads, giving one row per CDR3 protein. The top ten clones hold almost 35% of a sample with some 370,000 distinct CDR3 sequences, about a sixth of them seen once. The sample consisted of blood. Receptors originate from a woman aged 25 to 39 with Graves' hyperthyroidism that later progressed to Graves' ophthalmopathy. CDR3s include the opening cysteine and the closing phenylalanine or tryptophan. Fields, in order: clone size, D gene, V gene, J gene, CDR3 length, CDR3 DNA, CDR3 protein. D genes are given only for firm matches. Size is omitted from some rows. Given values are once, few, many or a class for expanded clones.

NA	NA	TRBV4-1	TRBJ1-2	12	TGCGCCAGCAGCAGCGGGCAATGGGGCTACACCTTC	CASSSGQWGYTF
many	NA	TRBV27	TRBJ2-1	15	TGTGCCAGCAGTTTATTAGGGGTGTCCTACAATGAGCAGTTCTTC	CASSLLGVSYNEQFF
many	NA	TRBV5-1	TRBJ2-1	13	TGCGCCAGCAGCACGGGAGTCGGCAATGAGCAGTTCTTC	CASSTGVGNEQFF
NA	TRBD1	TRBV6-1	TRBJ1-1	14	TGTGCCAGCAGTGAAAATGCAGGGGGCACTGAAGCTTTCTTT	CASSENAGGTEAFF
few	NA	TRBV6-1	TRBJ1-1	14	TGTGCCAGCAGTTACGAGGCAGGGGCATCGGAAGCTTTCTTT	CASSYEAGASEAFF
many	TRBD2	TRBV19	TRBJ2-5	14	TGTGCCAGTAGTAAGACTAGCGGGAGGGAGACCCAGTACTTC	CASSKTSGRETQYF
few	NA	TRBV6-5	TRBJ2-3	12	TGTGCCAGCAGTTACGGCTCGGATACGCAGTATTTT	CASSYGSDTQYF
few	NA	TRBV15	TRBJ2-7	15	TGTGCCACCAGCAGAGATTACCAACAGTCCTACGAGCAGTACTTC	CATSRDYQQSYEQYF
many	TRBD1	TRBV6-5	TRBJ1-1	14	TGTGCCAGCAGTTACGGAGGGACAGGGGGCGTCGCTTTCTTT	CASSYGGTGGVAFF
NA	NA	TRBV5-1	TRBJ1-1	13	TGCGCCAGCAAGGTTGCGGAAAACACTGAAGCTTTCTTT	CASKVAENTEAFF
NA	NA	TRBV13	TRBJ2-5	14	TGTGCCAGCAGCTTAATCGGAAGGGGTGAGACCCAGTACTTC	CASSLIGRGETQYF
many	TRBD2	TRBV11-2	TRBJ2-3	15	TGTGCCAGCAGCTTACGGAGCGGGGGTCGTGATACGCAGTATTTT	CASSLRSGGRDTQYF
NA	NA	TRBV11-2	TRBJ2-3	19	TGTGCCAGCAGCTCCTTCGAACCCCACGGGAACTGGGGCACAGATACGCAGTATTTT	CASSSFEPHGNWGTDTQYF
many	NA	TRBV28	TRBJ1-2	11	TGTGCCAGCAGTTCCCCCCGTGGCTACACCTTC	CASSSPRGYTF
many	TRBD2	TRBV6-2/TRBV6-3	TRBJ2-7	13	TGTGCCAGCAGCGATCTAGCGGGAGGCGAGCAGTACTTC	CASSDLAGGEQYF
many	NA	TRBV5-1	TRBJ1-2	15	TGCGCCAGCAGCTTGTGGGCAGGCGGGAACCATGGCTACACCTTC	CASSLWAGGNHGYTF
many	NA	TRBV3-1	TRBJ1-1	13	TGTGCCAGCAGCCACGGTTGGGACACTGAAGCTTTCTTT	CASSHGWDTEAFF
few	NA	TRBV5-8	TRBJ2-4	15	TGTGCCAGCAGCTTGGTCGGTCTAGCCAAAAACATTCAGTACTTC	CASSLVGLAKNIQYF
few	TRBD1	TRBV15	TRBJ1-1	14	TGTGCCACCAGCAGAGAAAGGGGGCACACTGAAGCTTTCTTT	CATSRERGHTEAFF
NA	NA	TRBV6-1	TRBJ2-1	16	TGTGCCAGCAGCTTTGGACCGACCCGGGGTTCCTACGAGCAGTTCTTC	CASSFGPTRGSYEQFF
NA	NA	TRBV12-3/TRBV12-4	TRBJ2-1	16	TGTGCCAGCAGTGAAGCAGGAAGCTTAGCCTACAATGAGCAGTTCTTC	CASSEAGSLAYNEQFF
many	NA	TRBV7-9	TRBJ2-3	13	TGTGCCAGCAGCCTTCTGACCGCAGATACGCAGTATTTT	CASSLLTADTQYF
NA	TRBD1	TRBV7-9	TRBJ2-7	14	TGTGCCAGCAGCCAGGACAGGGTCGTAGGCGAGCAGTACTTC	CASSQDRVVGEQYF
NA	NA	TRBV4-1	TRBJ1-4	19	TGCGCCAGCAGCCAAGTACTCGGGCTGAGAGTTGCAACTAATGAAAAACTGTTTTTT	CASSQVLGLRVATNEKLFF
many	TRBD2	TRBV6-1	TRBJ2-7	16	TGTGCCAGCAGTGAAATCGGCGGGAGGGCCTCAAGCGAGCAGTACTTC	CASSEIGGRASSEQYF
few	TRBD2	TRBV5-8	TRBJ2-7	16	TGTGCCAGCAGCTCCAAAGGACTAGCGGACTCCTACGAGCAGTACTTC	CASSSKGLADSYEQYF
NA	NA	TRBV7-9	TRBJ1-4	12	TGTGCCAGCAGCCCGGAAGATGGAAAACTGTTTTTT	CASSPEDGKLFF
NA	NA	TRBV9	TRBJ1-1	15	TGTGCCAGCAGCGCAACGAGTATTTCGCGGGACGAGGCTTTCTTT	CASSATSISRDEAFF
many	NA	TRBV20-1	TRBJ2-1	12	TGCAGTGCTAGGGCCCCTCCCAATGAGCAGTTCTTC	CSARAPPNEQFF
many	TRBD1	TRBV27	TRBJ1-1	17	TGTGCCAGCAGTTCTAAGGGGGCAGGACTGGGGGACACTGAAGCTTTCTTT	CASSSKGAGLGDTEAFF
NA	NA	TRBV18	TRBJ2-2	12	TGTGCCAGCTCACCACGATCCGGGGAGCTGTTTTTT	CASSPRSGELFF